The present T cell receptor (beta chain) was sequenced within a study of control samples from healthy donors and cancer patients. Sequencing used immunoSEQ multiplex PCR; TCRdb keeps in-frame clones, though not all of them. The sample holds 90,000 to 100,000 clones, about 80% seen once. Trimming cost V 2 bases and J 5 bases, with 13 bases left between them. Per the germline V gene, CDR1 is SGHAT and CDR2 is FQNNGV. The CDR3 spans 14 residues. V is TRBV11-2 and J is TRBJ2-7, with D possibly being TRBD1 or TRBD2 (6 bases each). This receptor was taken from a woman aged 25-40 years in good health. The specimen was blood. For the CDR3, the DNA is TGTGCCAGCAGCTTAAGTCCCGGGGGCAACGAGCAGTACTTC. Amino acid sequence: CASSLSPGGNEQYF.